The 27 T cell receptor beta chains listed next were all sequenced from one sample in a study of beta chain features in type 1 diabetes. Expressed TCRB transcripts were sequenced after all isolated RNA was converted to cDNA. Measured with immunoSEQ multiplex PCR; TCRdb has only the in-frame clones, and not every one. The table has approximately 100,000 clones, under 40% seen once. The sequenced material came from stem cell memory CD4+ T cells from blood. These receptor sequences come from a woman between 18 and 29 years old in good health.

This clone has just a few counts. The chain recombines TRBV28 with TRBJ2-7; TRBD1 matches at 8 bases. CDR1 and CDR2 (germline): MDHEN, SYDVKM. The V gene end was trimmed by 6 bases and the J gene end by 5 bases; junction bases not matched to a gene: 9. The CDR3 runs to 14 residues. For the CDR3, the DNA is TGTGCCAGCAGAATGGACAGGGTGGAAAACGAGCAGTACTTC. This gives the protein CASRMDRVENEQYF. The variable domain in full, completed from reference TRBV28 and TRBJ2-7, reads DVKVTQSSRYLVKRTGEKVFLECVQDMDHENMFWYRQDPGLGLRLIYFSYDVKMKEKGDIPEGYSVSREKKERFSLILESASTNQTSMYLCASRMDRVENEQYFGPGTRLTVT.

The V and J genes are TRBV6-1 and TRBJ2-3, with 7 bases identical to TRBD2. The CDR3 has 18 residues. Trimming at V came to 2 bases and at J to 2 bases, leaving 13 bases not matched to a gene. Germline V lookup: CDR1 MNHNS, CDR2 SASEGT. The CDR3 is CASSELPPGTTITDTQYF. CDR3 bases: TGTGCCAGCAGTGAATTACCCCCGGGGACTACCATCACAGATACGCAGTATTTT.

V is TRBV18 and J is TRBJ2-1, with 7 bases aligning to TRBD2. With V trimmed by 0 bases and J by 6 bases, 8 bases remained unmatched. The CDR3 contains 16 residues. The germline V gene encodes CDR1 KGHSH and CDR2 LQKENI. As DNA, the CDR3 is TGTGCCAGCTCACCACCCCTCGGGACTATTTTCAATGAGCAGTTCTTC. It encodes CASSPPLGTIFNEQFF.

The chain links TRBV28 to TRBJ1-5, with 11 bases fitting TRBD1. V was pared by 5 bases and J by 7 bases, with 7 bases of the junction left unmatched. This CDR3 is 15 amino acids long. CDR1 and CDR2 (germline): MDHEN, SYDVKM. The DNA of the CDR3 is TGTGCCAGCAGTACACGGACAGGGGGCCGCCAGCCCCAGCATTTT. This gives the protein CASSTRTGGRQPQHF.

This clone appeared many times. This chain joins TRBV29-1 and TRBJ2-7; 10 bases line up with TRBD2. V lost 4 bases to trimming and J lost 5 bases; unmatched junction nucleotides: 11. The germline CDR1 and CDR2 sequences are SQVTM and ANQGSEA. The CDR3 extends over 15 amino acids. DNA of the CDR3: TGCAGCGTTGGAATCCTAGCGGGAGATATCAACGAGCAGTACTTC. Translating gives CSVGILAGDINEQYF.

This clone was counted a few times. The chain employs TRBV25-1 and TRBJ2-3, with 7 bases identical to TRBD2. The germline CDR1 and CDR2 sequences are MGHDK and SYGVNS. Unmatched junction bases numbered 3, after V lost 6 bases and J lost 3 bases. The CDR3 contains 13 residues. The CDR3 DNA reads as TGTGCCAGCAGCCTGGGAGGGACAGATACGCAGTATTTT. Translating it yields CASSLGGTDTQYF.

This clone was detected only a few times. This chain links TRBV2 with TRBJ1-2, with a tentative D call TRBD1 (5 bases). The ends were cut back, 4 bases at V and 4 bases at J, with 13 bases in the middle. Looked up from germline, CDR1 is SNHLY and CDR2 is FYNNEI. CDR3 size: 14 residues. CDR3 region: CASSGSRTLYGYTF. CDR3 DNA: TGTGCCAGCAGTGGCTCCCGGACACTCTATGGCTACACCTTC.

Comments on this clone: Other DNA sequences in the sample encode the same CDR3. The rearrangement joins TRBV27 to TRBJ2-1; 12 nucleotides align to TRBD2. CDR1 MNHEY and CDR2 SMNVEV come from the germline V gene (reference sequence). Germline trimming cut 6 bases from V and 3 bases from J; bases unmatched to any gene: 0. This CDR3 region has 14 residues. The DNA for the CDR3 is TGTGCCAGCAGGGGACTAGCGGGCTACAATGAGCAGTTCTTC. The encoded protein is CASRGLAGYNEQFF.

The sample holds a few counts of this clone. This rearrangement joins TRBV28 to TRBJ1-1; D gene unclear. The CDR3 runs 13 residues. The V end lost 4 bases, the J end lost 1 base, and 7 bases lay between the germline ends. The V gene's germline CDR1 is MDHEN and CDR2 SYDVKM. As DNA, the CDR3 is TGTGCCAGCAGTTGGAGGCCGAACACTGAAGCTTTCTTT. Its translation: CASSWRPNTEAFF.

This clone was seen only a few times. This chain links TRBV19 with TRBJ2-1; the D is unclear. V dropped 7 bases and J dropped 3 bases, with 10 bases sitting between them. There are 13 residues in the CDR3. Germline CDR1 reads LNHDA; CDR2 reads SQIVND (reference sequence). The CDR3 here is CASNPSNYNEQFF. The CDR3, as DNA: TGTGCCAGTAACCCTAGTAACTACAATGAGCAGTTCTTC.

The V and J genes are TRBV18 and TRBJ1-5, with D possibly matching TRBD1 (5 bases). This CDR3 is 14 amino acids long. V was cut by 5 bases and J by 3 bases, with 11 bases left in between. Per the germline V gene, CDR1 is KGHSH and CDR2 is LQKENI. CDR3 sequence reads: CASSIQENNQPQHF. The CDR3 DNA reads TGTGCCAGCTCAATACAGGAGAACAATCAGCCCCAGCATTTT.

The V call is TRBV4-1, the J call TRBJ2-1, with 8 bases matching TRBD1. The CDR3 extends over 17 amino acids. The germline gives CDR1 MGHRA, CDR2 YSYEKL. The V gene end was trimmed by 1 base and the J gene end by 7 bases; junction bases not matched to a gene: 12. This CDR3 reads CASSQVSGTGDLNEQFF. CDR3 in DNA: TGCGCCAGCAGCCAAGTTTCCGGGACAGGCGATCTAAATGAGCAGTTCTTC.

The CDR3 DNA follows: TGTGCCAGTAGTGGGACAGTAAATCAGCCCCAGCATTTT. It specifies CASSGTVNQPQHF. This sequence joins TRBV19 and TRBJ1-5; 7 bases fit TRBD1. The CDR3 runs to 13 residues. The J segment lost 4 bases and the V segment lost 5 bases, leaving 2 bases of the junction unmatched. Germline-derived CDR1 and CDR2 are LNHDA and SQIVND (reference sequence).

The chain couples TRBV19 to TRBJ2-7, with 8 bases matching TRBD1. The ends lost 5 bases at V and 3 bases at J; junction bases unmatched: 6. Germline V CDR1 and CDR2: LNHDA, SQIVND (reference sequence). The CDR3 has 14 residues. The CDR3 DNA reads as TGTGCCAGTAGTCGCCGGACAGGGATCTACGAGCAGTACTTC. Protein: CASSRRTGIYEQYF.

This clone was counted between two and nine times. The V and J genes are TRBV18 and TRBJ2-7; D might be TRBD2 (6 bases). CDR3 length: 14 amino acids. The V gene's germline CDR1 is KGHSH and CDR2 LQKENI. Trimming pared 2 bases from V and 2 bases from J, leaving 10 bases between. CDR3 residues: CASSPAAGTYEQYF. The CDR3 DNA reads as TGTGCCAGCTCACCAGCAGCGGGTACCTACGAGCAGTACTTC.

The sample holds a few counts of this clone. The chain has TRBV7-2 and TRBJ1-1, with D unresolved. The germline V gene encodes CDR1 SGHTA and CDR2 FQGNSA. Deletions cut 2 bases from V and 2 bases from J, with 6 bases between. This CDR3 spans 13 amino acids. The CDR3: CASSLSINTEAFF. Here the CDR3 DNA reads TGTGCCAGCAGCTTATCCATTAACACTGAAGCTTTCTTT.

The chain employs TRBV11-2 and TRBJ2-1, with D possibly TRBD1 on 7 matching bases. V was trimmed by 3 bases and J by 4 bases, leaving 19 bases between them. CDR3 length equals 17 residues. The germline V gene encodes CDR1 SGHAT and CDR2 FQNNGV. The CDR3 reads CASSFRGGTVSYNEQFF. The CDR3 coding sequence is TGTGCCAGCAGCTTTAGGGGCGGGACAGTATCGTACAATGAGCAGTTCTTC. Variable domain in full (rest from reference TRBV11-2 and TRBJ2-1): EAGVAQSPRYKIIEKRQSVAFWCNPISGHATLYWYQQILGQGPKLLIQFQNNGVVDDSQLPKDRFSAERLKGVDSTLKIQPAKLEDSAVYLCASSFRGGTVSYNEQFFGPGTRLTVL.

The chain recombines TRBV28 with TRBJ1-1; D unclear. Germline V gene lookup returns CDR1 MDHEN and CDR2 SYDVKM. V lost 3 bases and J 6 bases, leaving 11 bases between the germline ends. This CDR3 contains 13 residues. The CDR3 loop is CASSFSNLAEAFF. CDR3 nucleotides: TGTGCCAGCAGTTTTAGTAATTTGGCTGAAGCTTTCTTT.

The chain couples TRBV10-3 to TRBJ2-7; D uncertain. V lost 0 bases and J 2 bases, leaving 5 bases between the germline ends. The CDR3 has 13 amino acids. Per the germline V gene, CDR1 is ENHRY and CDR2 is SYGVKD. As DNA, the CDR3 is TGTGCCATCAGTGAGTCCACACCCTACGAGCAGTACTTC. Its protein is CAISESTPYEQYF.

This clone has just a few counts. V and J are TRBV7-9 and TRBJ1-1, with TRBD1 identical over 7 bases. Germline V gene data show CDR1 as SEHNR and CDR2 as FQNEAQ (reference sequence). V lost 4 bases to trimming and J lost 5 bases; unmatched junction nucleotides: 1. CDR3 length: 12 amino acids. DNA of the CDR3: TGTGCCAGCAGCTGGGGACAGACTGAAGCTTTCTTT. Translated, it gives CASSWGQTEAFF.

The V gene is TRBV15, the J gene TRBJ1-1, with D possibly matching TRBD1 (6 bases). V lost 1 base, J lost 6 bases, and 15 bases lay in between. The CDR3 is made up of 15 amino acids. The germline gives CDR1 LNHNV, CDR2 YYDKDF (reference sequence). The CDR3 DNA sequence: TGTGCCACCAGCAGAGCGGGGGGCTTAGGGGCTGAAGCTTTCTTT. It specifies CATSRAGGLGAEAFF.

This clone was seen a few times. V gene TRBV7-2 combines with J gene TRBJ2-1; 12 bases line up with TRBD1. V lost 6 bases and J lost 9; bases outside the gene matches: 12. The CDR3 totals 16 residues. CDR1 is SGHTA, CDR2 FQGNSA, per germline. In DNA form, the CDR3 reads TGTGCCAGCAGAACTCAGGCGGGACAGGGGGCGGGTGAGCAGTTCTTC. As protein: CASRTQAGQGAGEQFF.

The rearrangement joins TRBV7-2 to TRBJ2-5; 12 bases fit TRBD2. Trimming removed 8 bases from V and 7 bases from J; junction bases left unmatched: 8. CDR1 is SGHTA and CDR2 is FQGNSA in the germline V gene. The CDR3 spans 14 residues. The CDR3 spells CASGKTSGRVTQYF. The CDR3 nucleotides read TGTGCCAGCGGGAAGACTAGCGGGAGAGTGACCCAGTACTTC.

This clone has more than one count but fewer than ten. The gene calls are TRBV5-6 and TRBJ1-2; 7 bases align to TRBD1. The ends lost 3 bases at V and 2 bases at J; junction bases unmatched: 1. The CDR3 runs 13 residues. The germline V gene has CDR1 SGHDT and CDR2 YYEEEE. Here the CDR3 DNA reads TGTGCCAGCAGCTGGGGACAGAACTATGGCTACACCTTC. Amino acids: CASSWGQNYGYTF. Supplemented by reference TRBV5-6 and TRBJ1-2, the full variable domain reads DAGVTQSPTHLIKTRGQQVTLRCSPKSGHDTVSWYQQALGQGPQFIFQYYEEEERQRGNFPDRFSGHQFPNYSSELNVNALLLGDSALYLCASSWGQNYGYTFGSGTRLTVV.

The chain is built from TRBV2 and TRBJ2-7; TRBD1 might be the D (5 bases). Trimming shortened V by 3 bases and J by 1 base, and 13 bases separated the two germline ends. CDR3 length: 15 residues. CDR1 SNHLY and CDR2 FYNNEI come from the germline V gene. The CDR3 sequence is CASSESGILSYEQYF. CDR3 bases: TGTGCCAGCAGTGAGTCAGGGATTTTGTCCTACGAGCAGTACTTC. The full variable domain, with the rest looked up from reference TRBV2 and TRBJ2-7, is EPEVTQTPSHQVTQMGQEVILRCVPISNHLYFYWYRQILGQKVEFLVSFYNNEISEKSEIFDDQFSVERPDGSNFTLKIRSTKLEDSAMYFCASSESGILSYEQYFGPGTRLTVT.

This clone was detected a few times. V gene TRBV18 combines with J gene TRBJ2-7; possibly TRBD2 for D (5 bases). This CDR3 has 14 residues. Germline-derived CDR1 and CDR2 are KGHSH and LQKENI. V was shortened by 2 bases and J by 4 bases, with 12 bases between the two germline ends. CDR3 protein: CASSPDLGSYEQYF. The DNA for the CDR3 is TGTGCCAGCTCACCAGATTTAGGGAGTTACGAGCAGTACTTC.

CDR3 in DNA: TGCAGCGTTGCCCGCACCGAACGAGACAGGGGAGCCTACAATGAGCAGTTCTTC. This sequence encodes CSVARTERDRGAYNEQFF. The rearrangement links TRBV29-1 to TRBJ2-1, with 8 bases aligning to TRBD1. The V and J ends lost 4 bases and 2 bases, in that order; junction bases with no gene match: 16. Germline CDR1 is SQVTM and CDR2 is ANQGSEA. The CDR3 loop spans 18 amino acids.